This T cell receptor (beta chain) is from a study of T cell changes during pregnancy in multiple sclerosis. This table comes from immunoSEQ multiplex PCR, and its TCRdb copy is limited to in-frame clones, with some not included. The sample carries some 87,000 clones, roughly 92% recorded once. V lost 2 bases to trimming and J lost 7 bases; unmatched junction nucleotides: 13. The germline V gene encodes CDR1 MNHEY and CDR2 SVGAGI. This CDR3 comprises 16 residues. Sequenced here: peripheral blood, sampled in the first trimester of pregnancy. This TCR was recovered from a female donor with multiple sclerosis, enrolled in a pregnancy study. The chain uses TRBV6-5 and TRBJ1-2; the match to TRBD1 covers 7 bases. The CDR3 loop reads CASSYAGTVVNGGYTF. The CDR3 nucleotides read TGTGCCAGCAGTTACGCCGGGACAGTAGTTAATGGTGGCTACACCTTC.